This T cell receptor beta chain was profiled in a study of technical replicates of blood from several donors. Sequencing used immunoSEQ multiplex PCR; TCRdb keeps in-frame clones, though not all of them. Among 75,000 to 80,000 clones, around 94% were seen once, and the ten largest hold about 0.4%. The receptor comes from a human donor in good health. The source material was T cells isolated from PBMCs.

The CDR3 loop is CASSRLGGDTQYF. The CDR3 DNA sequence: TGTGCCAGCAGTCGGCTCGGGGGGGATACGCAGTATTTT. The J gene is TRBJ2-3, the V gene TRBV6-5; 7 bases agree with TRBD2. V shed 5 bases, J shed 6 bases, and the junction held 5 bases outside the gene matches. This CDR3 has 13 amino acids. Per the germline V gene, CDR1 is MNHEY and CDR2 is SVGAGI.